These 24 T cell receptor beta chains were sequenced from one sample in a study of shared clonotypes between healthy human individuals. Data came from immunoSEQ multiplex PCR; TCRdb stores just in-frame clones and leaves some out. The data contain about 820,000 clones, more than 85% of them singletons. The naive CD8 subset, CD45RO-negative cells positively selected for CCR7, excluded terminally differentiated effector memory CD45RA+ cells. The sequencing input was naive CD8+ T cells sorted from blood. Every receptor here comes from a young man in good health.

The chain couples TRBV19 to TRBJ2-2; TRBD2 agrees at 7 bases. The J segment lost 1 base and the V segment lost 4 bases, leaving 12 bases of the junction unmatched. CDR1 and CDR2 (germline): LNHDA, SQIVND (reference sequence). The CDR3 covers 18 residues. The CDR3 bases are TGTGCCAGTAGTACCGGACTAGACGCCCAGGGGAACACCGGGGAGCTGTTTTTT. This gives the protein CASSTGLDAQGNTGELFF.

Comments on this clone: This sample also contains other DNA sequences that code for the same CDR3. V and J are TRBV9 and TRBJ2-7; no firm D call. Germline CDR1 is SGDLS and CDR2 is YYNGEE. V lost 0 bases to trimming and J lost 4 bases, with 8 bases between them. This CDR3 has 13 residues. The CDR3 spells CASSVAWGYEQYF. Written as DNA, the CDR3 is TGTGCCAGCAGCGTAGCTTGGGGATACGAGCAGTACTTC.

This clone was detected only once. The chain is built from TRBV6-1 and TRBJ1-2; D remains ambiguous. V was trimmed by 1 base and J by 4 bases, leaving 13 bases between them. The germline V gene encodes CDR1 MNHNS and CDR2 SASEGT. The CDR3 loop spans 15 amino acids. The DNA for the CDR3 is TGTGCCAGCAGTGAAGATCGGACTTCTCCCTATGGCTACACCTTC. Protein sequence: CASSEDRTSPYGYTF.

V gene TRBV30 combines with J gene TRBJ2-7, with TRBD2 matching over 10 bases. V shed 3 bases and J 7 bases; nucleotides not matched to a gene: 6. This CDR3 region has 13 residues. From germline, CDR1 is GTSNPN and CDR2 SVGIG (reference sequence). Here the CDR3 reads CAWSLAGAREQYF. CDR3 coding DNA: TGTGCCTGGAGCCTAGCGGGAGCCAGAGAGCAGTACTTC.

The rearrangement joins TRBV7-9 to TRBJ2-2; the D is unclear. This CDR3 has 13 residues. Germline V CDR1 and CDR2: SEHNR, FQNEAQ (reference sequence). The V and J ends lost 1 base and 14 bases respectively, with 14 bases between them. In nucleotides, the CDR3 is TGTGCCAGCAGCTTAGATCCCGGAATGGGTCTGTTTTTT. It codes for CASSLDPGMGLFF. Using reference TRBV7-9 and TRBJ2-2 for the parts outside the CDR3, the full variable domain is DTGVSQNPRHKITKRGQNVTFRCDPISEHNRLYWYRQTLGQGPEFLTYFQNEAQLEKSRLLSDRFSAERPKGSFSTLEIQRTEQGDSAMYLCASSLDPGMGLFFGEGSRLTVL.

This clone was picked up one time. Other nucleotide sequences from this sample produce the same CDR3. The chain is built from TRBV29-1 and TRBJ2-7; TRBD2 matches 10 bases. CDR1 SQVTM and CDR2 ANQGSEA come from the germline V gene. This CDR3 comprises 13 residues. V trimming: 6 bases; J trimming: 0 bases; junction bases outside the gene matches: 2. The CDR3 loop reads CSVPSGSSYEQYF. In DNA, the CDR3 is TGCAGCGTACCTAGCGGGAGCTCCTACGAGCAGTACTTC.

This sequence joins TRBV6-5 and TRBJ2-3; D might be TRBD2 (6 bases). Germline-derived CDR1 and CDR2 are MNHEY and SVGAGI. The length of the CDR3 is 16 residues. Deletions cut 4 bases from V and 3 bases from J, with 17 bases between. The chain's CDR3 is CASSLTSYPSTDTQYF. The CDR3, as DNA: TGTGCCAGCAGTTTGACTAGTTACCCTAGTACAGATACGCAGTATTTT.

The chain carries TRBV5-3 and TRBJ2-7, with 7 bases matching TRBD1. TRBV5-3 is filed as an ORF, its function uncertain. V dropped 6 bases and J dropped 2; count of bases not matched to a gene: 5. The CDR3 is made up of 13 amino acids. The CDR3 spells CARKGQLPYEQYF. For the CDR3, the DNA is TGTGCCAGAAAGGGACAGCTCCCCTACGAGCAGTACTTC.

The chain has TRBV4-1 and TRBJ1-1; D not resolved. Germline V CDR1 and CDR2: MGHRA, YSYEKL. The CDR3 extends over 14 amino acids. Trimming took 4 bases from V and 1 from J, leaving 10 bases between them. CDR3 coding DNA: TGCGCCAGCAGCCTCAGACATACGAACACTGAAGCTTTCTTT. It codes for CASSLRHTNTEAFF.

This clone showed up just once. The gene calls are TRBV4-2 and TRBJ2-3, with no clear D. V was pared by 2 bases and J by 5 bases, with 17 bases between. The germline gives CDR1 LGHNA, CDR2 YNFKEQ. The CDR3 length is 16 residues. The CDR3 DNA reads as TGTGCCAGCAGCCAAACCCACTCCCAGCGACTAGATACGCAGTATTTT. Its protein is CASSQTHSQRLDTQYF.

The chain uses TRBV2 and TRBJ2-7, with TRBD2 identical over 9 bases. Trimming at V came to 2 bases and at J to 3 bases, leaving 5 bases not matched to a gene. The length of the CDR3 is 15 residues. Germline CDR1 SNHLY, CDR2 FYNNEI. For the CDR3, the DNA is TGTGCCAGCAGTGAACGGACTAGCGAGTACTACGAGCAGTACTTC. This sequence encodes CASSERTSEYYEQYF.

The chain joins TRBV6-6 to TRBJ2-3, with D perhaps matching TRBD1 (5 bases). Trimming took 2 bases from V and 3 from J, leaving 15 bases between them. The CDR3 consists of 16 residues. Germline V CDR1 and CDR2: MNHNY, SVGAGI (reference sequence). CDR3: CASSYPPAGLTDTQYF. The DNA for the CDR3 is TGTGCCAGCAGTTACCCTCCGGCAGGGCTTACAGATACGCAGTATTTT.

This chain connects TRBV10-3 to TRBJ1-2, with D tentatively TRBD1 (5 bases). V was clipped by 8 bases and J by 8 bases, with 9 bases between them. The V gene's germline CDR1 is ENHRY and CDR2 SYGVKD. The CDR3 has 10 residues. The CDR3 sequence is CAIGDRGYTF. The DNA for the CDR3 is TGTGCCATCGGGGACCGGGGCTACACCTTC.

The chain combines TRBV7-2 with TRBJ2-3; 14 positions agree with TRBD2. V lost 1 base, J lost 0 bases, and 6 bases stayed unmatched. Germline loops: CDR1 SGHTA, CDR2 FQGNSA. This CDR3 spans 19 amino acids. CDR3 residues: CASSLVGGTSGSSTDTQYF. The CDR3 coding sequence is TGTGCCAGCAGCTTAGTGGGGGGGACTAGCGGGAGCAGCACAGATACGCAGTATTTT.

CDR3 amino acids: CSVGRINTGELFF. The CDR3 region has the DNA TGCAGCGTCGGACGGATTAACACCGGGGAGCTGTTTTTT. The rearrangement links TRBV29-1 to TRBJ2-2, with D uncertain. The CDR3 is made up of 13 amino acids. V was cut by 6 bases and J by 2 bases, with 10 bases left in between. Germline V gives CDR1 SQVTM, CDR2 ANQGSEA.

This clone has a count of ten or more. This chain connects TRBV28 to TRBJ2-7, with D possibly being TRBD1 (6 bases). V was pared by 2 bases and J by 3 bases, with 14 bases between. CDR1 and CDR2 from the germline V gene are MDHEN and SYDVKM. The CDR3 length is 15 residues. The CDR3 DNA is TGTGCCAGCAGTTTAACTCTGGGCAGGGGCTACGAGCAGTACTTC. Translation: CASSLTLGRGYEQYF. The full variable domain, rest sourced from reference TRBV28 and TRBJ2-7, is DVKVTQSSRYLVKRTGEKVFLECVQDMDHENMFWYRQDPGLGLRLIYFSYDVKMKEKGDIPEGYSVSREKKERFSLILESASTNQTSMYLCASSLTLGRGYEQYFGPGTRLTVT.

This clone was counted once. Other DNA sequences in this sample translate to the same CDR3. This rearrangement joins TRBV6-5 to TRBJ2-5; D call uncertain. CDR1 MNHEY and CDR2 SVGAGI come from the germline V gene. V lost 0 bases, J lost 4 bases, and 9 bases lay in between. The CDR3 consists of 14 residues. The chain's CDR3 is CASSYSGSGETQYF. CDR3 in DNA: TGTGCCAGCAGTTACTCTGGCAGTGGAGAGACCCAGTACTTC.

The chain is built from TRBV27 and TRBJ2-1; either TRBD1 or TRBD2 may fit D (5 bases each). The CDR3 extends over 14 amino acids. The V end was cut by 3 bases, the J end by 10 bases, with 16 bases between. The V gene's germline CDR1 is MNHEY and CDR2 SMNVEV (reference sequence). In nucleotides, the CDR3 is TGTGCCAGCAGTTTGAGGCGGACCGGGGACGAGCAGTTCTTC. It is translated as CASSLRRTGDEQFF.

The chain has TRBV30 and TRBJ1-3; no definite D call. The CDR3 spans 13 residues. Germline V lookup: CDR1 GTSNPN, CDR2 SVGIG (reference sequence). V dropped 3 bases and J dropped 7 bases, with 13 bases sitting between them. The CDR3 DNA reads TGTGCCTGGAGCGCGATCGGGTGGAACACCATATATTTT. This codes for CAWSAIGWNTIYF.

The rearrangement joins TRBV9 to TRBJ2-5; 10 positions agree with TRBD1. Trimming removed 3 bases from V and 5 bases from J; junction bases left unmatched: 7. This CDR3 contains 15 residues. Germline assignment: CDR1 SGDLS and CDR2 YYNGEE. CDR3 residues: CASSARDRGSETQYF. CDR3 bases: TGTGCCAGCAGCGCCAGGGACAGGGGAAGCGAGACCCAGTACTTC. Supplemented by reference TRBV9 and TRBJ2-5, the full variable domain reads DSGVTQTPKHLITATGQRVTLRCSPRSGDLSVYWYQQSLDQGLQFLIQYYNGEERAKGNILERFSAQQFPDLHSELNLSSLELGDSALYFCASSARDRGSETQYFGPGTRLLVL.

The table lists this clone with a count of one. The chain recombines TRBV27 with TRBJ2-3; TRBD1 might be the D (6 bases). The germline V and J ends were trimmed by 7 bases and 1 base, with 12 bases remaining between them. The germline V gene encodes CDR1 MNHEY and CDR2 SMNVEV (reference sequence). The CDR3 totals 14 residues. The CDR3 nucleotides are TGTGCCAGCAACCATAAGGGGGGCACAGATACGCAGTATTTT. This translates into CASNHKGGTDTQYF.

The chain is built from TRBV29-1 and TRBJ1-2; TRBD1 is a possible D gene (5 bases). The germline V gene encodes CDR1 SQVTM and CDR2 ANQGSEA. V dropped 5 bases and J dropped 6 bases, with 10 bases sitting between them. CDR3 length equals 11 residues. This CDR3 is CSVTTANGYTF. CDR3 nucleotide sequence: TGCAGCGTTACGACAGCCAATGGCTACACCTTC.

The genes are TRBV7-8 and TRBJ2-2, with 8 nucleotides matching TRBD2. V shed 0 bases and J 3 bases; nucleotides not matched to a gene: 9. Germline V lookup: CDR1 SGHVS, CDR2 FQNEAQ. This CDR3 is 18 amino acids long. The CDR3 here is CASSLASGTVRDTGELFF. CDR3 DNA: TGTGCCAGCAGCTTAGCTAGCGGGACGGTGCGGGACACCGGGGAGCTGTTTTTT. The whole variable domain, remainder taken from reference TRBV7-8 and TRBJ2-2, is GAGVSQSPRYKVAKRGQDVALRCDPISGHVSLFWYQQALGQGPEFLTYFQNEAQLDKSGLPSDRFFAERPEGSVSTLKIQRTQQEDSAVYLCASSLASGTVRDTGELFFGEGSRLTVL.

This sequence joins TRBV7-6 and TRBJ2-5; 10 bases are a match to TRBD2. V was clipped by 1 base and J by 2 bases; unmatched bases: 10. The germline CDR1 and CDR2 sequences are SGHVS and FNYEAQ. The CDR3 extends over 18 amino acids. This CDR3 reads CASSLVPSGSKGQETQYF. DNA for the CDR3: TGTGCCAGCAGCTTAGTCCCTAGCGGGAGCAAGGGGCAAGAGACCCAGTACTTC.